This TCR beta chain derives from a study of cytomegalovirus exposure and HLA in healthy donors. Study observations and caveats: Confirmation was obtained in vitro that a few CMV-associated chains are specific for CMV antigens. Common viral pathogens seemed, in a later analysis, to connect with several of the most significant clusters. When analyzed later, the rates of TCR association showed variation by HLA locus, with DRB1 the most and HLA-C the fewest. Most TCR sequences were rare, but some public TCRs occurred in many donors.

Comments on this clone: Its antigen is unknown.

The PCR used 60 Vbeta and 13 Jbeta primers. Using immunoSEQ multiplex PCR, the repertoire was profiled, and TCRdb retains in-frame clones only, with some absent. The table includes around 210,000 clones, roughly 73% detected once. The germline V gene has CDR1 MGHDK and CDR2 SYGVNS. This CDR3 has 17 amino acids. Germline trimming cut 1 base from V and 4 bases from J; bases unmatched to any gene: 5. This clonotype was sampled from a boy younger than 18 in good health and CMV-seronegative. The J gene is TRBJ2-5, the V gene TRBV25-1; 14 bases agree with TRBD2. Sequences were obtained from PBMCs. The CDR3 protein is CASSEWATSGGAETQYF. The CDR3 coding sequence is TGTGCCAGCAGTGAATGGGCGACTAGCGGGGGGGCAGAGACCCAGTACTTC.